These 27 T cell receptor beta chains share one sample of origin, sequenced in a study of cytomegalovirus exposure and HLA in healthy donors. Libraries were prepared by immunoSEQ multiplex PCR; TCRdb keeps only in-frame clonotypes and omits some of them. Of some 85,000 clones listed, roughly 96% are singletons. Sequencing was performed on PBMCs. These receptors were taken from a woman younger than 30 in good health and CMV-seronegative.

The DNA for the CDR3 is TGTGCCAGCAGTCCCGGGTCTGCTCCCGAGCAGTTCTTC. This translates into CASSPGSAPEQFF. The genes are TRBV27 and TRBJ2-1; no clear D gene. V was trimmed by 5 bases and J by 10 bases, leaving 15 bases between them. Germline lookup yields CDR1 MNHEY and CDR2 SMNVEV (reference sequence). This CDR3 is 13 amino acids long.

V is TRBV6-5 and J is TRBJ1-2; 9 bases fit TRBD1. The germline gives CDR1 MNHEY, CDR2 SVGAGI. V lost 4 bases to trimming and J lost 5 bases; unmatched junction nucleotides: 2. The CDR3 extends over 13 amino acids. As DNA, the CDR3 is TGTGCCAGCAGTTTTGGACAGGGGTATGGCTACACCTTC. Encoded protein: CASSFGQGYGYTF.

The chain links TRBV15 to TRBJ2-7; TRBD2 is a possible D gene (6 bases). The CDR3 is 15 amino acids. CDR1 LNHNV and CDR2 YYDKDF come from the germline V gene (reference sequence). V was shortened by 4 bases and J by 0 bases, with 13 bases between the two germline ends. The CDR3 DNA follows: TGTGCCACCAGCAAAGAGAAACTAGCCTCCTACGAGCAGTACTTC. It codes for CATSKEKLASYEQYF.

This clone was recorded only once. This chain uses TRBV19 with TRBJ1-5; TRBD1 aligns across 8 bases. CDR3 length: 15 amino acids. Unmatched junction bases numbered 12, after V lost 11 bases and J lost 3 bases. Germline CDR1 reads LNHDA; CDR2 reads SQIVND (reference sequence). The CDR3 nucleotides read TGTGCCGCCGAGGACAGGGTTGGTACCAATCAGCCCCAGCATTTT. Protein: CAAEDRVGTNQPQHF. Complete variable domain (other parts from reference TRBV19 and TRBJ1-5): DGGITQSPKYLFRKEGQNVTLSCEQNLNHDAMYWYRQDPGQGLRLIYYSQIVNDFQKGDIAEGYSVSREKKESFPLTVTSAQKNPTAFYLCAAEDRVGTNQPQHFGDGTRLSIL.

CDR3 region: CASSFALAGAYEQYF. CDR3 DNA: TGTGCCAGCAGTTTTGCCCTAGCGGGAGCCTACGAGCAGTACTTC. The chain carries TRBV28 and TRBJ2-7, with TRBD2 identical over 10 bases. Per the germline V gene, CDR1 is MDHEN and CDR2 is SYDVKM. The CDR3 is 15 amino acids. V lost 3 bases, J lost 2 bases, and 4 bases stayed unmatched.

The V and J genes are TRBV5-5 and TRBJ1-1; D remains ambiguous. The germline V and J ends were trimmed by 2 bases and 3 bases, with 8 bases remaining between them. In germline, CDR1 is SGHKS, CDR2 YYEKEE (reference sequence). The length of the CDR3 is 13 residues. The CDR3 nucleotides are TGTGCCAGCAGCTTACTTACGCACACTGAAGCTTTCTTT. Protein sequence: CASSLLTHTEAFF.

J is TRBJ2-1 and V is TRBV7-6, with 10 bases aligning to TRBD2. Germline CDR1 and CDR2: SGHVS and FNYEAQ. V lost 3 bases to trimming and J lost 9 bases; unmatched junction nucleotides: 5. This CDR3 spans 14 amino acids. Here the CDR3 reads CASSFALAGAEQFF. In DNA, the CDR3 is TGTGCCAGCAGCTTTGCGCTAGCGGGAGCTGAGCAGTTCTTC.

CDR3 in amino acids: CASSTTGMAETQYF. In DNA form, the CDR3 reads TGTGCCAGCAGCACTACAGGGATGGCAGAGACCCAGTACTTC. This chain uses TRBV2 with TRBJ2-5; D is possibly TRBD1 (6 bases). This CDR3 has 14 residues. Germline-derived CDR1 and CDR2 are SNHLY and FYNNEI. V lost 6 bases to trimming and J lost 4 bases, with 15 bases between them. The variable domain in full, with the rest retrieved from reference TRBV2 and TRBJ2-5, is EPEVTQTPSHQVTQMGQEVILRCVPISNHLYFYWYRQILGQKVEFLVSFYNNEISEKSEIFDDQFSVERPDGSNFTLKIRSTKLEDSAMYFCASSTTGMAETQYFGPGTRLLVL.

The CDR3 loop is CASSPMTSGSYNEQFF. The CDR3 bases are TGTGCCAGCTCACCCATGACAAGCGGGAGTTACAATGAGCAGTTCTTC. The gene calls are TRBV18 and TRBJ2-1, with TRBD2 identical over 8 bases. Germline-derived CDR1 and CDR2 are KGHSH and LQKENI. The junction had 8 bases not matched to a gene; V was cut back by 3 bases and J by 4 bases. This CDR3 has 16 amino acids.

CDR3 in DNA: TGTGCCAGCAGGTTACAGGGAGTATCCTACGAGCAGTACTTC. Amino acid sequence: CASRLQGVSYEQYF. V usage is TRBV6-5 and J usage is TRBJ2-7, with a possible D match to TRBD1 (6 bases). V was trimmed by 6 bases and J by 1 base, leaving 13 bases between them. Germline CDR1 reads MNHEY; CDR2 reads SVGAGI. The CDR3 has 14 amino acids.

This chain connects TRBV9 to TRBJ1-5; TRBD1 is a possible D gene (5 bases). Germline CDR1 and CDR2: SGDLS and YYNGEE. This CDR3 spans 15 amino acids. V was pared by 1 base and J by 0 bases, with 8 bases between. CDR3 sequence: CASSVTQGSNQPQHF. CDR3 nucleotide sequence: TGTGCCAGCAGCGTAACGCAGGGTAGCAATCAGCCCCAGCATTTT.

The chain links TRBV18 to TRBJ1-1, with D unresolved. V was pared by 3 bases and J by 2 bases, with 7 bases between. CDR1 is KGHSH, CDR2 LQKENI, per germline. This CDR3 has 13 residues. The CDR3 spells CASSPFGNTEAFF. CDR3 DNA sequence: TGTGCCAGCTCACCCTTCGGTAACACTGAAGCTTTCTTT.

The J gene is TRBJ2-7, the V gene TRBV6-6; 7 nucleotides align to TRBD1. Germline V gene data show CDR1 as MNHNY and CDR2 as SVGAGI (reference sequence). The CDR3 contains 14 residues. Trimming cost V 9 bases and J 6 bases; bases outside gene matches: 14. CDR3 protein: CASTPRQGLPEQYF. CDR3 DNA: TGTGCCAGTACACCCCGACAGGGATTACCCGAGCAGTACTTC.

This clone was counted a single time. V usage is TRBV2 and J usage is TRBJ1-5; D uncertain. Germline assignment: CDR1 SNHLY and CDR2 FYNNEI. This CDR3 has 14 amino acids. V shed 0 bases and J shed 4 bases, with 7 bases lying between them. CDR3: CASSEAYRNQPQHF. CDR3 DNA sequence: TGTGCCAGCAGTGAAGCGTATCGGAATCAGCCCCAGCATTTT.

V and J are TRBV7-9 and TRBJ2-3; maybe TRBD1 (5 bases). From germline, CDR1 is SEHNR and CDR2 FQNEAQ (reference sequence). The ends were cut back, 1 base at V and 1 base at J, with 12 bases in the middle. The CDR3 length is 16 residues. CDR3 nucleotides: TGTGCCAGCAGCTTAGAGATCCTGGGGCGCACAGATACGCAGTATTTT. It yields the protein CASSLEILGRTDTQYF.

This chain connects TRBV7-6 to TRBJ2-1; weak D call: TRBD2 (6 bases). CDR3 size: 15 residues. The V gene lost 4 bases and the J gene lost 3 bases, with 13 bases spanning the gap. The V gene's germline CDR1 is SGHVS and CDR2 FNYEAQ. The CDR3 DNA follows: TGTGCCAGCAGCTCCGGGGGTAGGGGCTACAATGAGCAGTTCTTC. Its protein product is CASSSGGRGYNEQFF. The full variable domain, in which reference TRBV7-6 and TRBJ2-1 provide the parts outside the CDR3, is GAGVSQSPRYKVTKRGQDVALRCDPISGHVSLYWYRQALGQGPEFLTYFNYEAQQDKSGLPNDRFSAERPEGSISTLTIQRTEQRDSAMYRCASSSGGRGYNEQFFGPGTRLTVL.

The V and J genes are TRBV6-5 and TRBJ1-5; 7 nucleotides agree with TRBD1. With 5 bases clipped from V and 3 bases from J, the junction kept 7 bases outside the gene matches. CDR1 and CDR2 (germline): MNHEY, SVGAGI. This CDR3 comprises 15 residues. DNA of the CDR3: TGTGCCAGCAGTCAAAGGGGGCAGACCAATCAGCCCCAGCATTTT. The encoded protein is CASSQRGQTNQPQHF.

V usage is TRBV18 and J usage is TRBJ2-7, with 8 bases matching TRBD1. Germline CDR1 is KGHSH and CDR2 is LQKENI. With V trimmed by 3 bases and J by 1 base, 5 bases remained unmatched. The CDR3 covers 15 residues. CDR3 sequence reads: CASSPGTGDSYEQYF. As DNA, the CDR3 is TGTGCCAGCTCACCGGGGACAGGAGATTCCTACGAGCAGTACTTC.

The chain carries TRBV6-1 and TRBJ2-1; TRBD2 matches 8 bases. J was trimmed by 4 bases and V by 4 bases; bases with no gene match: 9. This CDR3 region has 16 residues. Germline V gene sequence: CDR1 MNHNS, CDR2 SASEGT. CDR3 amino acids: CASSVLASGFYNEQFF. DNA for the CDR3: TGTGCCAGCAGTGTCCTTGCTAGCGGGTTTTACAATGAGCAGTTCTTC.

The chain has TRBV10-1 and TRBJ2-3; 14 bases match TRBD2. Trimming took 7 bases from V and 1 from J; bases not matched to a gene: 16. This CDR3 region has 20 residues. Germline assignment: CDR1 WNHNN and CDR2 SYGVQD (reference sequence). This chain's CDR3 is CASKPTPGLAGEGGTDTQYF. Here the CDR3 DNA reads TGCGCCAGCAAACCGACACCGGGACTAGCGGGAGAAGGGGGCACAGATACGCAGTATTTT.

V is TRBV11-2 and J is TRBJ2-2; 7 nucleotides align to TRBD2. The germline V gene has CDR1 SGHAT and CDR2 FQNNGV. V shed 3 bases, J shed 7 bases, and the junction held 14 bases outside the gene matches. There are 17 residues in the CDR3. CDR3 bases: TGTGCCAGCAGCTTTATAGTTGGACTAGAAACACGCGGGGAGCTGTTTTTT. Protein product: CASSFIVGLETRGELFF.

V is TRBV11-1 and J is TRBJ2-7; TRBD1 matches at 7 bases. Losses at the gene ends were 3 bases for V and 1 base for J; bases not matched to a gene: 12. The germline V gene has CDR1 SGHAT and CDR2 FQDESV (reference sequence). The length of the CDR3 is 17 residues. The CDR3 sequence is CASSLSLRDSVSYEQYF. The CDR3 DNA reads TGTGCCAGCAGCTTGAGTCTCCGGGACAGCGTTTCCTACGAGCAGTACTTC.

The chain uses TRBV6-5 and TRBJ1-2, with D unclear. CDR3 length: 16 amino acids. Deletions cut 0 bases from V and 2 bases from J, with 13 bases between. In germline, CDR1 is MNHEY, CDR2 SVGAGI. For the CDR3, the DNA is TGTGCCAGCAGTTACTCGTTTGCAGAGCGGAACTATGGCTACACCTTC. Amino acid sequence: CASSYSFAERNYGYTF.

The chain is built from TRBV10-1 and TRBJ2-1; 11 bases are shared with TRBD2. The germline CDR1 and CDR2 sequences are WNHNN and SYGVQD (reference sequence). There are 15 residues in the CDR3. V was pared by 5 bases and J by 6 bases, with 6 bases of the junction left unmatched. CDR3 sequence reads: CASSITSGSLNEQFF. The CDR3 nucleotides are TGCGCCAGCAGTATCACTAGCGGGAGTCTCAATGAGCAGTTCTTC.

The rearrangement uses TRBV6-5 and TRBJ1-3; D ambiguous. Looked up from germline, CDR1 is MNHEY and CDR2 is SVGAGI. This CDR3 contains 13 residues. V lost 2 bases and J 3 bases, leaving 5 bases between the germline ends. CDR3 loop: CASSYGGGNTIYF. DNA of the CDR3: TGTGCCAGCAGTTACGGAGGTGGAAACACCATATATTTT.

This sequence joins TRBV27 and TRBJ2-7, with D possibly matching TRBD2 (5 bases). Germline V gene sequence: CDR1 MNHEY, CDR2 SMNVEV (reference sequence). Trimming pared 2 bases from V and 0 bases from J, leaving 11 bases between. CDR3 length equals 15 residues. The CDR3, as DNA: TGTGCCAGCAGTTTAAGGACGGGGAGCTCCTACGAGCAGTACTTC. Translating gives CASSLRTGSSYEQYF.

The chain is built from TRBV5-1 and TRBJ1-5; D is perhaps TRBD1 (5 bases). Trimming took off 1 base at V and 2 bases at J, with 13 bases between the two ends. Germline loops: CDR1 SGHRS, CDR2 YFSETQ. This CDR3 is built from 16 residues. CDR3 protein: CASSLFGAGGNQPQHF. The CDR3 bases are TGCGCCAGCAGCTTGTTTGGGGCTGGAGGCAATCAGCCCCAGCATTTT.